This is a list of T cell receptor beta chains from one sample in a study of T-cell memory formation after mild COVID-19. TCRdb reanalysed the 5' RACE reads using MiXCR and keeps one entry per CDR3 protein. The table lists more than 110,000 distinct CDR3 sequences, about 23% of them singletons. The sequencing sample was made of PBMCs or a T cell subset sorted from them (not recorded which). These TCRs come from an adult woman who had mild COVID-19 (a few samples of this study predate the infection). Cell type and time point are not known. The CDR3 runs from the conserved cysteine through the conserved F or W. The D gene is left open where the match is weak. Clone size is stated in some rows and not others, as once, few, many or a class when expanded.

v_gene,j_gene,abundance,d_gene,CDR3nt,CDR3aa
TRBV4-3,TRBJ2-2,many,TRBD2,TGCGCCAGCAGCCAAGATAGAAACGGGAGGGGGGCCGGGGAGCTGTTTTTT,CASSQDRNGRGAGELFF
TRBV3-1,TRBJ2-3,few,.,TGTGCCAGCAGCCAAGATAAAGGGGGCACAGATACGCAGTATTTT,CASSQDKGGTDTQYF
TRBV7-9,TRBJ2-7,few,.,TGTGCCAGCAGCTTTCCTGTACAGGGCGAGTACGAGCAGTACTTC,CASSFPVQGEYEQYF
TRBV10-3,TRBJ2-7,.,.,TGTGCCATCAGACCGGGGACGACCTACGAGCAGTACTTC,CAIRPGTTYEQYF
TRBV5-5,TRBJ1-1,.,.,TGTGCCAGCAGCTTGGAAGGGGGGCAAGGCACTGAAGCTTTCTTT,CASSLEGGQGTEAFF
TRBV9,TRBJ2-3,.,TRBD2,TGTGCCAGCAGCGTAGTAGCGGGGGGGCAAGATACGCAGTATTTT,CASSVVAGGQDTQYF
TRBV12-3/TRBV12-4,TRBJ2-4,.,.,TGTGCCAGCAGTTACGGGGGGCCCTCTGGGAACATTCAGTACTTC,CASSYGGPSGNIQYF
TRBV7-2,TRBJ2-7,.,.,TGTGCCAGCAGCCCATCCCGGGGGGAGCAGTACTTC,CASSPSRGEQYF
TRBV4-3,TRBJ1-2,few,.,TGCGCCAGCAGCCAGAGGTGGAGGACCGAAGGAAACTATGGCTACACCTTC,CASSQRWRTEGNYGYTF
TRBV4-3,TRBJ2-1,many,.,TGCGCCAGCAGCCAAGATGGAGGGGCAATCGGTAATGAGCAGTTCTTC,CASSQDGGAIGNEQFF
TRBV5-8,TRBJ2-7,few,TRBD1,TGTGCCAGCAGCTTAAGGGACAGGATGAACTACGAGCAGTACTTC,CASSLRDRMNYEQYF
TRBV7-8,TRBJ2-5,few,.,TGTGCCAGCAGCTTAGTGGCACTGGGTGGGGCCCAGTACTTC,CASSLVALGGAQYF
TRBV4-1,TRBJ1-1,.,TRBD1,TGCGCCAGCAGCCAAGATCATGCAGGGGGAGGTAGGGGAGCTTTCTTT,CASSQDHAGGGRGAFF
TRBV7-9,TRBJ2-1,.,TRBD2,TGTGCCAGTGAGCGGGGCACCTACAATGAGCAGTTCTTC,CASERGTYNEQFF
TRBV4-1,TRBJ2-3,.,TRBD2,TGCGCCAGCAGCCAAGAGAGGACGGGCGGGGGGCCTTCTAGCACAGATACGCAGTATTTT,CASSQERTGGGPSSTDTQYF
TRBV18,TRBJ2-1,many,.,TGTGCCAGCTCACCCCCCGGCACCTCCTACAATGAGCAGTTCTTC,CASSPPGTSYNEQFF
TRBV27,TRBJ1-5,.,.,TGTGCCAGCGCTTATACAAGTTATCAGCCCCAGCATTTT,CASAYTSYQPQHF
TRBV12-3/TRBV12-4,TRBJ2-1,.,.,TGTGCCAGCAGTTTAGTTGGGGTGGGGGCCAATGAGCAGTTCTTC,CASSLVGVGANEQFF
TRBV4-2,TRBJ1-2,.,.,TGTGCCAGCAGCCAAGATGGATACTATGGCTACACCTTC,CASSQDGYYGYTF
TRBV20-1,TRBJ2-7,.,.,TGCAGTGCTACCGGCCAGGAGAGATCCTACGAGCAGTACTTC,CSATGQERSYEQYF
TRBV29-1,TRBJ2-7,few,.,TGCAGCGTTGAAGCGGATCAGGCTGAATCCTACGAGCAGTACTTC,CSVEADQAESYEQYF
TRBV29-1,TRBJ2-7,few,TRBD1,TGCAGCGTTGAAGTCGGACAGGGGGACGAGCAGTACTTC,CSVEVGQGDEQYF
TRBV27,TRBJ2-3,few,TRBD1,TGTGCCAGCAGTTTATCGTGGTACAGGGGCGATACGCAGTATTTT,CASSLSWYRGDTQYF
TRBV7-9,TRBJ2-7,.,.,TGTGCCAGCAGCTCCTCGGGGGGGACAGTCGGGTACGAGCAGTACTTC,CASSSSGGTVGYEQYF
TRBV29-1,TRBJ1-1,.,.,TGCAGCGTGGACAGTTTGAACACTGAAGCTTTCTTT,CSVDSLNTEAFF
TRBV12-3/TRBV12-4,TRBJ1-2,few,TRBD1,TGTGCCAGCAGCCTCTCGACAGGGGACTCGTATGGCTACACCTTC,CASSLSTGDSYGYTF
TRBV5-4,TRBJ2-3,.,.,TGTGCCAGCAGCCGCGACCAAGCCAGCACAGATACGCAGTATTTT,CASSRDQASTDTQYF
TRBV19,TRBJ2-7,few,.,TGTGCCAGTAGTACCACAGGGTTCGAGCAGTACTTC,CASSTTGFEQYF
TRBV27,TRBJ1-6,.,.,TGTGCCAGCAGTCCCCGGACAGACTATAATTCACCCCTCCACTTT,CASSPRTDYNSPLHF
TRBV12-3/TRBV12-4,TRBJ2-5,few,TRBD1,TGTGCCAGCAGTCAGCCCTGGACAGGGGGTCAAGAGACCCAGTACTTC,CASSQPWTGGQETQYF
TRBV27,TRBJ2-3,few,.,TGTGCCAGCAGTGAAGACACAGATACGCAGTATTTT,CASSEDTDTQYF
TRBV5-5,TRBJ1-1,few,.,TGTGCCAGCAGGGGTTTAGTTACTGAAGCTTTCTTT,CASRGLVTEAFF
TRBV6-1,TRBJ2-3,.,.,TGTGCCAGCGACTCGCCGGCGGGGAGCACAGATACGCAGTATTTT,CASDSPAGSTDTQYF
TRBV13,TRBJ1-5,.,.,TGTGCCAGCAGCCAGGGATTGGGGCAGCCCCAGCATTTT,CASSQGLGQPQHF
TRBV7-9,TRBJ1-4,.,.,TGTGCCAGCAGGGGTATTGACGAAAAACTGTTTTTT,CASRGIDEKLFF
TRBV7-9,TRBJ1-1,.,TRBD1,TGTGCCAGCAGCTGGTTACCGGGACAGTATTTGAACACTGAAGCTTTCTTT,CASSWLPGQYLNTEAFF
TRBV12-3/TRBV12-4,TRBJ2-1,.,.,TGTGCCAGCAGTTTTCCCCTCTATGAGCAGTTCTTC,CASSFPLYEQFF
TRBV29-1,TRBJ2-7,.,TRBD2,TGCAGCGCCGTCCCGGCTAGCGGGCGGATGGTCTACGAGCAGTACTTC,CSAVPASGRMVYEQYF
TRBV20-1,TRBJ2-1,.,.,TGCAGTGCTAGAGAGAGCGGCTGGAGACACAATGAGCAGTTCTTC,CSARESGWRHNEQFF
TRBV19,TRBJ1-1,.,.,TGTGCCAGCAGGGCAGTCCTGATCACTGAAGCTTTCTTT,CASRAVLITEAFF
TRBV27,TRBJ2-7,.,.,TGTGCCAGCAGTTCTGTGGCAGGGATATCCTACGAGCAGTACTTC,CASSSVAGISYEQYF
TRBV12-3/TRBV12-4,TRBJ1-4,.,.,TGTGCCAGCAGGTGGGGGTCAGGCGGCGAAAAACTGTTTTTT,CASRWGSGGEKLFF
TRBV29-1,TRBJ1-2,.,TRBD1,TGCAGCGTGAATCTCTTAAATTCCGGGACAGCATATGGCTACACCTTC,CSVNLLNSGTAYGYTF
TRBV9,TRBJ1-1,.,TRBD1,TGTGCCAGCAGCGTAGGGACAGGATCCACTGAAGCTTTCTTT,CASSVGTGSTEAFF
TRBV7-8,TRBJ2-1,few,.,TGTGCCAGCAGGATAAGTGCTAGCGGAGGGGGTGAGCAGTTCTTC,CASRISASGGGEQFF
TRBV4-1,TRBJ2-3,.,TRBD2,TGCGCCAGCAGCCAAGGCCCGTTCGGGGGGGAAAGCACAGATACGCAGTATTTT,CASSQGPFGGESTDTQYF
TRBV7-6,TRBJ2-3,.,.,TGTGCCAGCAGCTCAGCCTGGCAGGACAACACAGATACGCAGTATTTT,CASSSAWQDNTDTQYF
TRBV7-9,TRBJ2-7,.,TRBD1,TGTGCCAGCAGCTTAGGGACAGGGGAGTACGAGCAGTACTTC,CASSLGTGEYEQYF
TRBV28,TRBJ2-3,.,.,TGTGCCAGCAGTATTACTTTGTCCTTCACAGATACGCAGTATTTT,CASSITLSFTDTQYF
TRBV7-9,TRBJ2-7,.,.,TGTGCCAGCAGCACGGACGGTGGGTACGAGCAGTACTTC,CASSTDGGYEQYF
TRBV6-2/TRBV6-3,TRBJ1-5,few,.,TGTGCCAGCAGTTACTCTCAGGGATCAGCCCAGCATTTT,CASSYSQGSAQHF
TRBV9,TRBJ2-3,few,TRBD1,TGTGCCAGCTCTCCGGAGGACAGGGCGCCTAATACGCAGTATTTT,CASSPEDRAPNTQYF
TRBV13,TRBJ2-2,.,.,TGTGCCAGCAGAGTCCGACAGGCGTCTGCGAACACCGGGGAGCTGTTTTTT,CASRVRQASANTGELFF
TRBV6-4,TRBJ1-2,.,TRBD1,TGTGCCAGCAGTGAACACAGGGGGCTCGGTGGCTACACCTTC,CASSEHRGLGGYTF
TRBV7-8,TRBJ2-3,.,TRBD1,TGTGCCAGCAGCAAGACCGGGACAGCCACAGATACGCAGTATTTT,CASSKTGTATDTQYF